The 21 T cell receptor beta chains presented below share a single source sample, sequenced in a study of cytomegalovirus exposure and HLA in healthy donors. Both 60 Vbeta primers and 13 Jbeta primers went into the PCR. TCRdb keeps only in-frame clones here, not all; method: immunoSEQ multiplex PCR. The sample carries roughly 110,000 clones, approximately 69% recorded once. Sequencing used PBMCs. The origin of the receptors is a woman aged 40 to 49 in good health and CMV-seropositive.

CDR3: CASSLNKRGGSYNEQFF. In DNA, the CDR3 is TGTGCCAGCAGCCTAAACAAGCGGGGGGGCTCCTACAATGAGCAGTTCTTC. V and J are TRBV11-2 and TRBJ2-1; 10 bases map to TRBD2. V shed 5 bases, J shed 0 bases, and the junction held 7 bases outside the gene matches. CDR3 length: 17 residues. The germline V gene encodes CDR1 SGHAT and CDR2 FQNNGV.

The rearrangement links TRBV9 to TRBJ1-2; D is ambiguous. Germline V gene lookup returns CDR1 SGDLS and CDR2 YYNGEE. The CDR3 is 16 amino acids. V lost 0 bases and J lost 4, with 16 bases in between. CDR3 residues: CASSVAQEAVRYGYTF. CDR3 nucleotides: TGTGCCAGCAGCGTAGCCCAGGAGGCGGTTCGCTATGGCTACACCTTC.

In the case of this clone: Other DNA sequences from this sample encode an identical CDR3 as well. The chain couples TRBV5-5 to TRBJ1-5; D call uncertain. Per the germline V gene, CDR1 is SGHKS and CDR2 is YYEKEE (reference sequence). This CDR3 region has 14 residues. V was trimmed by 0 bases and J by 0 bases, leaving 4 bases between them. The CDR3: CASSLGLSNQPQHF. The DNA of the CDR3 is TGTGCCAGCAGCTTGGGGCTTAGCAATCAGCCCCAGCATTTT.

The CDR3 coding sequence is TGTGCCAGTAGTATGACAGGGACCTATGGCTACACCTTC. It translates to CASSMTGTYGYTF. The gene calls are TRBV19 and TRBJ1-2; TRBD1 aligns across 7 bases. The germline V gene has CDR1 LNHDA and CDR2 SQIVND (reference sequence). The CDR3 contains 13 residues. The trim removed 3 bases at V and 4 bases at J, leaving 2 bases unmatched.

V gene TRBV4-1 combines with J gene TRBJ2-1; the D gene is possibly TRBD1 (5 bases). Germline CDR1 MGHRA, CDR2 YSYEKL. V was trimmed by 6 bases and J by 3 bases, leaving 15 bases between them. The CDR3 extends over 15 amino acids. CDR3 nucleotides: TGCGCCAGCAGTCCCCGGTGGGGCTTCTACAATGAGCAGTTCTTC. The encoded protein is CASSPRWGFYNEQFF.

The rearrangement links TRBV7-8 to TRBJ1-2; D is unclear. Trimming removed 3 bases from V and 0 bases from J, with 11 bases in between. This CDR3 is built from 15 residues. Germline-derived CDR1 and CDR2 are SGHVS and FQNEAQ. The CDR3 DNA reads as TGTGCCAGCAGCTTTGCCCAGGTGACTAACTATGGCTACACCTTC. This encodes CASSFAQVTNYGYTF.

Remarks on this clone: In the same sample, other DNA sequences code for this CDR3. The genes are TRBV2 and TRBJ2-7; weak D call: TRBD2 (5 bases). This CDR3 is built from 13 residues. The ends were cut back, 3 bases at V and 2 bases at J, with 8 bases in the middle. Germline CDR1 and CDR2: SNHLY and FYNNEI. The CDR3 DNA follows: TGTGCCAGCAGTGATAGGCGGGCCTACGAGCAGTACTTC. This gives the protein CASSDRRAYEQYF.

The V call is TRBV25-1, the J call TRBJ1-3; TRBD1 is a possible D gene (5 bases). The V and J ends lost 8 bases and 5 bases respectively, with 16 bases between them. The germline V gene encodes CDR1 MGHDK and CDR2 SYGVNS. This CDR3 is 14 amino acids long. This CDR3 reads CASSWQGWRNTIYF. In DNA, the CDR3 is TGTGCCAGCTCCTGGCAGGGCTGGAGAAACACCATATATTTT.

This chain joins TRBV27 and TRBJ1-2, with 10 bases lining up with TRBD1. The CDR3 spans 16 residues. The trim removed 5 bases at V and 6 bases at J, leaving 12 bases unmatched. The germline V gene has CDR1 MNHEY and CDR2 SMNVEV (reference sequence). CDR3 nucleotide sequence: TGTGCCAGCAGTCCAAACGACAGGGGGCTTAAAAATGGCTACACCTTC. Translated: CASSPNDRGLKNGYTF.

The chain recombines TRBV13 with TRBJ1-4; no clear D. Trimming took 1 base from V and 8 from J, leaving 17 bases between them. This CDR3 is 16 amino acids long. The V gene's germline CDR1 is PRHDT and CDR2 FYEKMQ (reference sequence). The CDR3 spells CASSLDSRASREKLFF. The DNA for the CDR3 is TGTGCCAGCAGCTTAGACTCCCGAGCCAGCAGGGAAAAACTGTTTTTT.

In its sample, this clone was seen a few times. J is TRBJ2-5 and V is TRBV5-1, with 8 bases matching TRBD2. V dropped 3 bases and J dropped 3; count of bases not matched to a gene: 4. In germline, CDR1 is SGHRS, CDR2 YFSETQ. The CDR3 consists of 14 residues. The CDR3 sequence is CASSWAGGEETQYF. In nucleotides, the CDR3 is TGCGCCAGCAGCTGGGCGGGGGGCGAAGAGACCCAGTACTTC.

The CDR3 here is CASSPFQDTGELFF. The CDR3 DNA sequence: TGTGCCAGCAGCCCATTCCAGGACACCGGGGAGCTGTTTTTT. The chain joins TRBV7-2 to TRBJ2-2, with D uncertain. The CDR3 consists of 14 residues. V lost 5 bases and J 3 bases, leaving 10 bases between the germline ends. CDR1 SGHTA and CDR2 FQGNSA come from the germline V gene.

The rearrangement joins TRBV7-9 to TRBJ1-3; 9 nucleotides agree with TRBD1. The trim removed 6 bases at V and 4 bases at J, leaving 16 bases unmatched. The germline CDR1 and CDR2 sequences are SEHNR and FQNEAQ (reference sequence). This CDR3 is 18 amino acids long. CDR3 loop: CASSFMAGTGIRGNTIYF. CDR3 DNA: TGTGCCAGCAGTTTTATGGCCGGGACAGGGATTAGAGGAAACACCATATATTTT.

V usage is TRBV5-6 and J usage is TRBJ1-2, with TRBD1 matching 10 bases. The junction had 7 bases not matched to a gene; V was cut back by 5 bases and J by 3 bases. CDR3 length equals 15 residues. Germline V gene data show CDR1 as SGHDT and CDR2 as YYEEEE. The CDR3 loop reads CASRRPGTGDYGYTF. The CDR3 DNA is TGTGCCAGCAGACGACCCGGGACAGGGGACTATGGCTACACCTTC.

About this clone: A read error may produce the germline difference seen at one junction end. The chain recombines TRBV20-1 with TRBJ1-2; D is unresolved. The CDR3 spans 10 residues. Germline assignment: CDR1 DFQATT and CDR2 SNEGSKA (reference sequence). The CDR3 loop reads CRAGNYGYAF. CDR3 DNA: TGCAGGGCGGGTAACTATGGCTACGCCTTC.

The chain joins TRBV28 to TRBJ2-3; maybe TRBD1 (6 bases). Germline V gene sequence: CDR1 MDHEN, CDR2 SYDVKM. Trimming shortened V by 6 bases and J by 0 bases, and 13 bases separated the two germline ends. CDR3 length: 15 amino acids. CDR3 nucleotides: TGTGCCAGCAGGGGGGAGACAGGAAGCACAGATACGCAGTATTTT. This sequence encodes CASRGETGSTDTQYF.

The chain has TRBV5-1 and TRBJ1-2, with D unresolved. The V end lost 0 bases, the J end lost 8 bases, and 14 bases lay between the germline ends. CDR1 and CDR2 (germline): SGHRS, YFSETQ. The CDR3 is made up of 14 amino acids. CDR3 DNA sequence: TGCGCCAGCAGCTTGGGACCGCCGGGTCGCGGCTACACCTTC. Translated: CASSLGPPGRGYTF.

For the CDR3, the DNA is TGTGCCAGTAGGCCCGAGGCTCTATCCTACGAGCAGTACTTC. Its translation: CASRPEALSYEQYF. The chain has TRBV19 and TRBJ2-5; D gene unclear. The end of the DNA is better explained by TRBJ2-7, so the J call may be wrong. Germline V CDR1 and CDR2: LNHDA, SQIVND (reference sequence). The CDR3 loop spans 14 amino acids.

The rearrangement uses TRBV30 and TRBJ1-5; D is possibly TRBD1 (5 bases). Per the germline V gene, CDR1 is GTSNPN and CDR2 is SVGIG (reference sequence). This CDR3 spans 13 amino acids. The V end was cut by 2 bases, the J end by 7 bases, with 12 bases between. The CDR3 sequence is CAWSIRGRQPQHF. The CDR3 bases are TGTGCCTGGAGTATAAGGGGTCGGCAGCCCCAGCATTTT.

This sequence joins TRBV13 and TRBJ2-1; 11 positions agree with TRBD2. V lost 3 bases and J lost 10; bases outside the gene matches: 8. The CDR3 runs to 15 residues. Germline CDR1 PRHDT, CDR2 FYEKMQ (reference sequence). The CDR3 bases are TGTGCCAGCAGCTTCAGTAGCGGGGGGGCCTTGGAGCAGTTCTTC. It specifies CASSFSSGGALEQFF.

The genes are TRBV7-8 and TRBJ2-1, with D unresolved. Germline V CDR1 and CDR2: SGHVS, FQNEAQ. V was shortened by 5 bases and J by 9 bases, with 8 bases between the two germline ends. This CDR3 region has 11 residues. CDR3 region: CASSLMSEQFF. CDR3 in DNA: TGTGCCAGCAGCCTTATGAGTGAGCAGTTCTTC.